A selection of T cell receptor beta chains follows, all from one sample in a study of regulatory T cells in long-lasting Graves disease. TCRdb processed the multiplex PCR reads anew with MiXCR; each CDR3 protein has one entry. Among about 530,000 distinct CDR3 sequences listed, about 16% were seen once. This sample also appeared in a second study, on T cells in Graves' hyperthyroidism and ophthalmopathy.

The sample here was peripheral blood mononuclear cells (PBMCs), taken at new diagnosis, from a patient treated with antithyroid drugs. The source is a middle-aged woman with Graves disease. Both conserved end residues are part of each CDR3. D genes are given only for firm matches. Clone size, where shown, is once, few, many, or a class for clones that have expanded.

CDR3: CASSLGHPGDEKLFF
DNA: TGCGCCAGCAGCTTGGGACATCCAGGGGATGAAAAACTGTTTTTT
size: .
V: TRBV5-1
D: .
J: TRBJ1-4

CDR3: CASTILGLAGGTGELFF
DNA: TGTGCCAGTACCATCTTAGGGCTAGCGGGGGGGACCGGGGAGCTGTTTTTT
size: .
V: TRBV19
D: TRBD2
J: TRBJ2-2

CDR3: CASSPRGEIDYEQYF
DNA: TGCGCCAGCAGCCCCCGAGGAGAAATCGACTACGAGCAGTACTTC
size: .
V: TRBV4-1
D: .
J: TRBJ2-7

CDR3: CASSFFQGLYEQYF
DNA: TGTGCCAGCAGTTTTTTCCAGGGGCTCTACGAGCAGTACTTC
size: many
V: TRBV2
D: .
J: TRBJ2-7

CDR3: CASSRTPLREQYF
DNA: TGTGCCAGCAGTCGGACCCCCCTACGTGAGCAGTACTTC
size: .
V: TRBV27
D: .
J: TRBJ2-7

CDR3: CASSAGTDYHYGYTF
DNA: TGTGCCAGCAGTGCCGGGACCGACTATCACTATGGCTACACCTTC
size: .
V: TRBV13
D: .
J: TRBJ1-2

CDR3: CASSNRDRRWNTGELFF
DNA: TGTGCCAGCAGTAACCGGGACAGGCGTTGGAACACCGGGGAGCTGTTTTTT
size: few
V: TRBV12-3/TRBV12-4
D: TRBD1
J: TRBJ2-2

CDR3: CASSVGRGRLNSPLHF
DNA: TGTGCCAGCAGCGTAGGAAGAGGTCGTTTGAATTCACCCCTCCACTTT
size: few
V: TRBV9
D: .
J: TRBJ1-6

CDR3: CASRTRTGGTYNEQFF
DNA: TGTGCCAGCAGGACCCGGACAGGGGGAACCTACAATGAGCAGTTCTTC
size: many
V: TRBV12-3/TRBV12-4
D: TRBD1
J: TRBJ2-1

CDR3: CASSHAGQSNQPQHF
DNA: TGCGCCAGCAGCCACGCGGGACAGAGCAATCAGCCCCAGCATTTT
size: many
V: TRBV4-1
D: TRBD1
J: TRBJ1-5

CDR3: CASNLAGGPYNEQFF
DNA: TGTGCCAGCAACCTAGCGGGGGGGCCCTACAATGAGCAGTTCTTC
size: .
V: TRBV6-1
D: TRBD2
J: TRBJ2-1

CDR3: CASSQGETRYGYTF
DNA: TGTGCCAGCAGCCAAGGGGAGACGCGGTATGGCTACACCTTC
size: many
V: TRBV3-1
D: .
J: TRBJ1-2

CDR3: CVSSPRIAGHYYGYTF
DNA: TGTGTCAGCAGTCCAAGGATTGCGGGACACTACTATGGCTACACCTTC
size: few
V: TRBV2
D: .
J: TRBJ1-2

CDR3: CSARGGGDTGELFF
DNA: TGCAGTGCTAGGGGGGGGGGGGACACCGGGGAGCTGTTTTTT
size: .
V: TRBV20-1
D: TRBD2
J: TRBJ2-2

CDR3: CASSSLPGSGANVLTF
DNA: TGCGCCAGCAGCTCGCTCCCAGGGTCTGGGGCCAACGTCCTGACTTTC
size: .
V: TRBV5-1
D: .
J: TRBJ2-6

CDR3: CASSTGGGSDTQYF
DNA: TGTGCCAGTAGTACCGGTGGGGGCTCGGATACGCAGTATTTT
size: few
V: TRBV19
D: .
J: TRBJ2-3

CDR3: CASSRDRLPGNTIYF
DNA: TGCGCCAGCAGCCGGGACAGATTACCTGGAAACACCATATATTTT
size: .
V: TRBV5-1
D: TRBD1
J: TRBJ1-3

CDR3: CASSLFANTGELFF
DNA: TGTGCCAGCAGCTTATTCGCGAACACCGGGGAGCTGTTTTTT
size: many
V: TRBV11-3
D: .
J: TRBJ2-2

CDR3: CSVVVQDNQPQHF
DNA: TGCAGCGTTGTAGTACAGGATAATCAGCCCCAGCATTTT
size: .
V: TRBV29-1
D: .
J: TRBJ1-5

CDR3: CASSDLGLSEKLFF
DNA: TGTGCCAGCAGTGACCTAGGACTCTCTGAAAAACTGTTTTTT
size: .
V: TRBV6-2/TRBV6-3
D: .
J: TRBJ1-4

CDR3: CSANGGTGEVSYNEQFF
DNA: TGCAGTGCTAATGGGGGCACAGGGGAAGTATCCTACAATGAGCAGTTCTTC
size: .
V: TRBV20-1
D: TRBD1
J: TRBJ2-1

CDR3: CASSEYSLAALGEKLFF
DNA: TGTGCCAGCAGTGAATACTCCCTCGCGGCATTGGGCGAAAAACTGTTTTTT
size: few
V: TRBV25-1
D: .
J: TRBJ1-4

CDR3: CASSAIQGMGTEAFF
DNA: TGTGCCAGTAGTGCGATACAGGGGATGGGCACTGAAGCTTTCTTT
size: .
V: TRBV19
D: TRBD1
J: TRBJ1-1

CDR3: CASSFFTSGGGDTQYF
DNA: TGTGCCAGCAGTTTCTTCACTAGCGGGGGCGGAGATACGCAGTATTTT
size: many
V: TRBV6-5
D: TRBD2
J: TRBJ2-3

CDR3: CASSVSGGSYEQYF
DNA: TGTGCCAGCAGTGTTAGCGGGGGCTCCTACGAGCAGTACTTC
size: many
V: TRBV2
D: TRBD2
J: TRBJ2-7

CDR3: CASSGGAGTQYF
DNA: TGTGCCAGCAGCGGGGGGGCTGGTACGCAGTATTTT
size: many
V: TRBV12-3/TRBV12-4
D: TRBD2
J: TRBJ2-3

CDR3: CASATQGHSNQPQHF
DNA: TGTGCTAGTGCCACACAGGGACACAGCAATCAGCCCCAGCATTTT
size: few
V: TRBV12-5
D: .
J: TRBJ1-5

CDR3: CAISATGTSQETQYF
DNA: TGTGCCATCAGCGCCACCGGGACATCTCAAGAGACCCAGTACTTC
size: many
V: TRBV10-3
D: .
J: TRBJ2-5

CDR3: CASRERQGYGYTF
DNA: TGTGCCAGCAGGGAACGACAGGGGTATGGCTACACCTTC
size: many
V: TRBV28
D: TRBD1
J: TRBJ1-2

CDR3: CATSGPEGQPQHF
DNA: TGTGCCACCAGCGGACCAGAGGGTCAGCCCCAGCATTTT
size: many
V: TRBV15
D: .
J: TRBJ1-5

CDR3: CASSYPGQGSYEQYF
DNA: TGCGCCAGCAGCTACCCGGGACAGGGAAGTTACGAGCAGTACTTC
size: few
V: TRBV4-1
D: TRBD1
J: TRBJ2-7

CDR3: CASGPPGTRTATNTGELFF
DNA: TGTGCTAGTGGTCCCCCCGGGACGAGGACTGCTACGAACACCGGGGAGCTGTTTTTT
size: many
V: TRBV12-5
D: .
J: TRBJ2-2

CDR3: CASSPGPYLEQYF
DNA: TGTGCCAGCTCACCGGGCCCCTACTTGGAGCAGTACTTC
size: few
V: TRBV18
D: .
J: TRBJ2-7

CDR3: CASSQGHSQETQYF
DNA: TGTGCCAGCTCCCAGGGGCACAGTCAAGAGACCCAGTACTTC
size: .
V: TRBV5-4
D: .
J: TRBJ2-5

CDR3: CASRGVGGGETQYF
DNA: TGTGCCAGCCGCGGAGTGGGGGGCGGAGAGACCCAGTACTTC
size: .
V: TRBV2
D: .
J: TRBJ2-5

CDR3: CATSSSLADQETQYF
DNA: TGTGCCACCAGCAGTAGCCTAGCGGACCAAGAGACCCAGTACTTC
size: many
V: TRBV15
D: TRBD2
J: TRBJ2-5

CDR3: CASSMGETQYF
DNA: TGTGCCAGTAGTATGGGGGAGACCCAGTACTTC
size: few
V: TRBV19
D: .
J: TRBJ2-5

CDR3: CASSQGRGSGGEETQYF
DNA: TGCGCCAGCAGCCAAGGTCGGGGGTCGGGGGGGGAAGAGACCCAGTACTTC
size: few
V: TRBV4-1
D: TRBD2
J: TRBJ2-5

CDR3: CASREGDRGTYRGYTF
DNA: TGTGCCAGCAGGGAAGGAGACAGGGGGACCTATAGGGGCTACACCTTC
size: few
V: TRBV2
D: TRBD1
J: TRBJ1-2

CDR3: CASRIYSTGRSNQPQHF
DNA: TGTGCCAGTAGGATCTATTCGACAGGGCGTAGCAATCAGCCCCAGCATTTT
size: .
V: TRBV19
D: TRBD1
J: TRBJ1-5

CDR3: CASSSGQSNTQYF
DNA: TGTGCCAGCAGTTCCGGACAATCGAATACGCAGTATTTT
size: many
V: TRBV28
D: .
J: TRBJ2-3

CDR3: CASSLGQGGLNEQFF
DNA: TGTGCCAGCAGCCTAGGACAGGGAGGCCTCAATGAGCAGTTCTTC
size: many
V: TRBV11-3
D: TRBD1
J: TRBJ2-1

CDR3: CSARGTVFTYNEQFF
DNA: TGCAGTGCTAGAGGGACAGTTTTCACCTACAATGAGCAGTTCTTC
size: .
V: TRBV20-1
D: .
J: TRBJ2-1

CDR3: CASSEKQGGTNEKLFF
DNA: TGTGCCAGCAGTGAGAAACAGGGAGGCACTAATGAAAAACTGTTTTTT
size: many
V: TRBV25-1
D: .
J: TRBJ1-4

CDR3: CASSSEGADTQYF
DNA: TGCGCCAGCAGCTCAGAGGGGGCAGATACGCAGTATTTT
size: many
V: TRBV5-1
D: .
J: TRBJ2-3

CDR3: CASSYSQGSPLHF
DNA: TGTGCCAGCAGTTACTCACAGGGTTCACCCCTCCACTTT
size: many
V: TRBV6-2/TRBV6-3
D: .
J: TRBJ1-6

CDR3: CATGDFNPNTIYF
DNA: TGTGCCACGGGAGACTTTAATCCAAACACCATATATTTT
size: many
V: TRBV15
D: .
J: TRBJ1-3

CDR3: CSARFSFGTGGTEAFF
DNA: TGCAGTGCTAGGTTCTCATTCGGGACAGGGGGCACTGAAGCTTTCTTT
size: few
V: TRBV20-1
D: TRBD1
J: TRBJ1-1